This TCR beta chain appears in the sequencing data of a study of cytomegalovirus exposure and HLA in healthy donors. Study-wide points: Excluded were some V segments that proved indistinguishable, including TRBV6-2 and TRBV6-3.

Concerning this clone itself: Its antigen is unknown.

The CDR3 covers 15 residues. Between the trimmed V and J ends, which lost 2 bases and 1 base, there was a span of 13 bases. Germline CDR1 is SGDLS and CDR2 is YYNGEE. The study ran its PCR with 60 Vbeta and 13 Jbeta primers. Method: immunoSEQ multiplex PCR; TCRdb's copy keeps in-frame clones and lacks some. In the table there are 150,000 to 200,000 clones, roughly 85% of which are singletons. This sequence joins TRBV9 and TRBJ2-7; a weak D match, TRBD2 (5 bases). The sequencing sample was made of PBMCs. This sequence originates from a woman younger than 30 in good health and CMV-seronegative. CDR3 nucleotide sequence: TGTGCCAGCAGCGTCGAGGGAAGTCCGTCCTACGAGCAGTACTTC. Translating it yields CASSVEGSPSYEQYF.